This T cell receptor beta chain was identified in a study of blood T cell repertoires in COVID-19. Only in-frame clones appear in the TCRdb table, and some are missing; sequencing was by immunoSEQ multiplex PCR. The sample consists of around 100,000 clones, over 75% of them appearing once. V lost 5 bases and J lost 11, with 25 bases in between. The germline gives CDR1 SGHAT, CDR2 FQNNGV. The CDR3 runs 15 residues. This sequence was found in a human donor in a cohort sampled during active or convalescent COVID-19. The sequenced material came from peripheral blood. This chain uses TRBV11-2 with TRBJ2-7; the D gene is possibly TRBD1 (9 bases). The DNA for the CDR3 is TGTGCCAGCAGCCCCGCCGGGACAGGGAACGGGAGGGAGTACTTC. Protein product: CASSPAGTGNGREYF.